One sample yielded the 30 T cell receptor beta chains listed below, sequenced in a study of T cell changes during pregnancy in multiple sclerosis. Generated by immunoSEQ multiplex PCR, the TCRdb table keeps only in-frame clones and is missing some. Among about 55,000 clones, approximately 93% were seen once, and the ten largest hold approximately 3.5%. This specimen consisted of CD8+ T cells from peripheral blood mononuclear cells, obtained in the second trimester of pregnancy. Receptors originate from a female donor with multiple sclerosis, enrolled in a pregnancy study.

This clone was counted a single time. V usage is TRBV27 and J usage is TRBJ2-1; D is perhaps TRBD2 (6 bases). Trimming took off 4 bases at V and 4 bases at J, with 14 bases between the two ends. The V gene's germline CDR1 is MNHEY and CDR2 SMNVEV (reference sequence). The CDR3 spans 15 residues. This chain's CDR3 is CASSSTPGLYNEQFF. The CDR3 DNA reads TGTGCCAGCAGTTCAACTCCGGGACTGTACAATGAGCAGTTCTTC.

This clone was observed once. The rearrangement joins TRBV6-5 to TRBJ2-2; D unclear. This CDR3 spans 14 amino acids. Germline V gives CDR1 MNHEY, CDR2 SVGAGI. V was shortened by 1 base and J by 4 bases, with 7 bases between the two germline ends. In DNA, the CDR3 is TGTGCCAGCAGTTACTTGCTCGGCACCGGGGAGCTGTTTTTT. It is translated as CASSYLLGTGELFF.

This clone was counted between two and nine times. The V gene is TRBV4-2, the J gene TRBJ1-5, with 8 nucleotides matching TRBD1. The CDR3 consists of 17 residues. Trimming took 0 bases from V and 4 from J; bases not matched to a gene: 8. Germline loops: CDR1 LGHNA, CDR2 YNFKEQ. Written as DNA, the CDR3 is TGTGCCAGCAGCCAAGAGCTAAGGGACAGGCCGAATCAGCCCCAGCATTTT. This gives the protein CASSQELRDRPNQPQHF.

The V gene is TRBV9, the J gene TRBJ2-2; 8 bases are shared with TRBD2. This CDR3 region has 16 residues. CDR1 is SGDLS and CDR2 is YYNGEE in the germline V gene. V shed 2 bases, J shed 3 bases, and the junction held 6 bases outside the gene matches. CDR3 nucleotides: TGTGCCAGCAGCGTGGCTAGCGGGTTGGACACCGGGGAGCTGTTTTTT. Protein: CASSVASGLDTGELFF.

CDR3 sequence: CSVEGLAGGPGELFF. The CDR3, as DNA: TGCAGCGTAGAGGGACTAGCGGGAGGCCCCGGGGAGCTGTTTTTT. This sequence joins TRBV29-1 and TRBJ2-2; 15 bases match TRBD2. V shed 6 bases and J 6 bases; nucleotides not matched to a gene: 5. The CDR3 has 15 amino acids. CDR1 and CDR2 from the germline V gene are SQVTM and ANQGSEA.

The rearrangement uses TRBV5-4 and TRBJ1-2; 8 nucleotides align to TRBD1. CDR3 length: 18 amino acids. V shed 0 bases and J 0 bases; nucleotides not matched to a gene: 10. The germline CDR1 and CDR2 sequences are SGHNT and YYREEE (reference sequence). The CDR3 reads CASSLDGTGLLANYGYTF. CDR3 sequence (DNA): TGTGCCAGCAGCTTGGATGGGACAGGACTCCTAGCTAACTATGGCTACACCTTC.

V gene TRBV6-5 combines with J gene TRBJ2-3; D is undetermined. This CDR3 spans 13 amino acids. CDR1 and CDR2 from the germline V gene are MNHEY and SVGAGI. Trimming took 8 bases from V and 3 from J, leaving 12 bases between them. The CDR3 region is CASLSVLTDTQYF. The CDR3 nucleotides read TGTGCCAGCCTGAGCGTCTTAACAGATACGCAGTATTTT.

The chain joins TRBV7-9 to TRBJ2-1; TRBD2 matches 8 bases. Germline V gene data show CDR1 as SEHNR and CDR2 as FQNEAQ (reference sequence). After removal of 5 bases from V and 0 bases from J, the junction contained 15 bases not matched to a gene. CDR3 size: 19 residues. The CDR3 reads CASSAIGAGAESSYNEQFF. The CDR3 DNA reads as TGTGCCAGCAGCGCAATTGGAGCGGGGGCTGAGAGCTCCTACAATGAGCAGTTCTTC.

This chain connects TRBV27 to TRBJ1-1; D unclear. The V gene lost 2 bases and the J gene lost 0 bases, with 10 bases spanning the gap. Germline-derived CDR1 and CDR2 are MNHEY and SMNVEV (reference sequence). The CDR3 consists of 15 residues. CDR3 DNA: TGTGCCAGCAGTTTAAGGCGGACTATGAACACTGAAGCTTTCTTT. This gives the protein CASSLRRTMNTEAFF.

The chain recombines TRBV7-3 with TRBJ2-3; D possibly corresponds to TRBD1 (5 bases). The V gene lost 4 bases and the J gene lost 2 bases, with 16 bases spanning the gap. This CDR3 is built from 16 residues. The V gene's germline CDR1 is SGHTA and CDR2 FQGTGA. The CDR3 sequence is CASSSETDQNTDTQYF. CDR3 DNA: TGTGCCAGCAGCTCAGAGACAGACCAGAACACAGATACGCAGTATTTT.

The chain uses TRBV6-1 and TRBJ2-7; tentatively, D is TRBD2 (5 bases). Per the germline V gene, CDR1 is MNHNS and CDR2 is SASEGT. The CDR3 sequence is 13 residues long. V was trimmed by 6 bases and J by 0 bases, leaving 9 bases between them. The CDR3 sequence: CASRLLVSYEQYF. DNA of the CDR3: TGTGCCAGCAGGCTACTAGTCTCCTACGAGCAGTACTTC.

The chain couples TRBV6-5 to TRBJ2-1; 8 bases are a match to TRBD2. V was pared by 4 bases and J by 8 bases, with 7 bases of the junction left unmatched. CDR1 is MNHEY and CDR2 is SVGAGI in the germline V gene. This CDR3 spans 14 amino acids. The CDR3 loop is CASSLRGGPYEQFF. CDR3 in DNA: TGTGCCAGCAGTTTACGGGGGGGGCCGTATGAGCAGTTCTTC.

The CDR3 region has the DNA TGTGCCAGCAGCCCCGGGACAGGCTCCTACGAGCAGTACTTC. As protein: CASSPGTGSYEQYF. The V and J genes are TRBV5-6 and TRBJ2-7; 8 bases line up with TRBD1. There are 14 residues in the CDR3. Unmatched junction bases numbered 3, after V lost 4 bases and J lost 0 bases. Germline V gene sequence: CDR1 SGHDT, CDR2 YYEEEE.

The chain links TRBV2 to TRBJ2-1; 10 bases match TRBD2. V dropped 6 bases and J dropped 8; count of bases not matched to a gene: 10. Germline V CDR1 and CDR2: SNHLY, FYNNEI. The CDR3 has 15 amino acids. CDR3 in amino acids: CASSLAGARGDEQFF. The CDR3 bases are TGTGCCAGCAGCCTAGCGGGAGCCAGGGGCGATGAGCAGTTCTTC. Together with reference TRBV2 and TRBJ2-1, the CDR3 gives the full variable domain: EPEVTQTPSHQVTQMGQEVILRCVPISNHLYFYWYRQILGQKVEFLVSFYNNEISEKSEIFDDQFSVERPDGSNFTLKIRSTKLEDSAMYFCASSLAGARGDEQFFGPGTRLTVL.

This chain connects TRBV28 to TRBJ1-3; 7 bases are shared with TRBD1. The CDR3 is 13 residues long. Germline V gene data show CDR1 as MDHEN and CDR2 as SYDVKM. V shed 2 bases and J 6 bases; nucleotides not matched to a gene: 1. The CDR3 region is CASSLEGANTIYF. CDR3 DNA: TGTGCCAGCAGTTTAGAGGGGGCAAACACCATATATTTT.

The rearrangement uses TRBV28 and TRBJ1-1, with D perhaps matching TRBD1 (6 bases). The V gene lost 7 bases and the J gene lost 5 bases, with 23 bases spanning the gap. The CDR3 runs to 16 residues. CDR1 and CDR2 from the germline V gene are MDHEN and SYDVKM. The CDR3 DNA reads TGTGCCAGCACCATTGCGGACAGCATGTATAGGACTGAAGCTTTCTTT. Translation gives CASTIADSMYRTEAFF.

This clone was counted a few times. The chain has TRBV4-3 and TRBJ2-4, with D possibly TRBD2 on 6 matching bases. With 1 base removed from V and 8 bases from J, the gap between germline ends came to 15 bases. Germline-derived CDR1 and CDR2 are LGHNA and YSLEER. The CDR3 covers 15 residues. The CDR3 protein is CASSQGGLGGYIQYF. CDR3 DNA sequence: TGCGCCAGCAGCCAAGGGGGCCTAGGAGGGTACATTCAGTACTTC.

The CDR3 sequence is CASLLPRDRGRAFF. Here the CDR3 DNA reads TGTGCCAGCCTACTCCCCCGGGACAGGGGAAGGGCTTTCTTT. The chain employs TRBV7-2 and TRBJ1-1, with 10 nucleotides matching TRBD1. V shed 8 bases and J 11 bases; nucleotides not matched to a gene: 14. This CDR3 has 14 amino acids. The germline CDR1 and CDR2 sequences are SGHTA and FQGNSA.

The V call is TRBV2, the J call TRBJ2-7; D is possibly TRBD2 (7 bases). With 9 bases removed from V and 4 bases from J, the gap between germline ends came to 19 bases. CDR3 length equals 14 residues. From germline, CDR1 is SNHLY and CDR2 FYNNEI. Here the CDR3 reads CARGAGTTRYEQYF. As DNA, the CDR3 is TGTGCCAGGGGGGCCGGGACTACGAGGTACGAGCAGTACTTC.

CDR3 in DNA: TGTGCCAGCAGCGGTGGACAGGCCACCGAAGAGACCCAGTACTTC. Amino acid sequence: CASSGGQATEETQYF. The V and J genes are TRBV9 and TRBJ2-5; 7 bases match TRBD1. The germline V gene has CDR1 SGDLS and CDR2 YYNGEE. The CDR3 extends over 15 amino acids. The ends lost 3 bases at V and 3 bases at J; junction bases unmatched: 8.

For this clone: At the DNA level, this CDR3 is encoded by other sequences in the same sample as well. This chain links TRBV6-5 with TRBJ2-1, with D possibly matching TRBD2 (6 bases). V was pared by 3 bases and J by 0 bases, with 9 bases between. Germline values: CDR1 MNHEY, CDR2 SVGAGI. The CDR3 is 15 residues long. The CDR3: CASSYGGSSYNEQFF. Here the CDR3 DNA reads TGTGCCAGCAGTTATGGGGGGAGCTCCTACAATGAGCAGTTCTTC.

The CDR3 loop is CASSFSGGGSYEQYF. As DNA, the CDR3 is TGTGCCAGCAGCTTCTCTGGCGGGGGCTCCTACGAGCAGTACTTC. V and J are TRBV7-3 and TRBJ2-7; TRBD2 matches at 7 bases. With 3 bases clipped from V and 0 bases from J, the junction kept 5 bases outside the gene matches. The CDR3 loop spans 15 amino acids. Germline assignment: CDR1 SGHTA and CDR2 FQGTGA.

The genes are TRBV6-1 and TRBJ2-7; TRBD1 aligns across 9 bases. Germline V gives CDR1 MNHNS, CDR2 SASEGT. V shed 4 bases and J 4 bases; nucleotides not matched to a gene: 8. The CDR3 extends over 15 amino acids. Here the CDR3 DNA reads TGTGCCAGCAGTGCAACCGGGACAGGGATTTACGAGCAGTACTTC. It yields the protein CASSATGTGIYEQYF.

This clone was picked up a small number of times. The chain employs TRBV7-9 and TRBJ1-1; D remains ambiguous. Germline CDR1 and CDR2: SEHNR and FQNEAQ (reference sequence). V lost 5 bases to trimming and J lost 4 bases, with 8 bases between them. This CDR3 has 12 amino acids. The DNA for the CDR3 is TGTGCCAGCAGCCGCGCCCTCACTGAAGCTTTCTTT. Translated, it gives CASSRALTEAFF.

The chain joins TRBV2 to TRBJ2-7, with TRBD1 matching 7 bases. CDR1 is SNHLY and CDR2 is FYNNEI in the germline V gene. V shed 6 bases and J 2 bases; nucleotides not matched to a gene: 7. The CDR3 has 14 residues. DNA of the CDR3: TGTGCCAGCAGCCCGACAGGGATCCCCTACGAGCAGTACTTC. Its protein product is CASSPTGIPYEQYF.

By proportion, this clone is medium-sized. This sequence joins TRBV19 and TRBJ2-7; D is undetermined. Looked up from germline, CDR1 is LNHDA and CDR2 is SQIVND (reference sequence). The CDR3 sequence is 14 residues long. Trimming pared 5 bases from V and 3 bases from J, leaving 14 bases between. Written as DNA, the CDR3 is TGTGCCAGTAGTTCTCTGGCGGTAAACTACGAGCAGTACTTC. Encoded protein: CASSSLAVNYEQYF.

The chain has TRBV7-9 and TRBJ1-6; 7 bases agree with TRBD1. This CDR3 has 19 amino acids. V was pared by 4 bases and J by 0 bases, with 12 bases of the junction left unmatched. The germline CDR1 and CDR2 sequences are SEHNR and FQNEAQ (reference sequence). CDR3 sequence (DNA): TGTGCCAGCAGCTCTACCGGGACAGCCTTGAGCTCCTATAATTCACCCCTCCACTTT. It specifies CASSSTGTALSSYNSPLHF.

The chain links TRBV2 to TRBJ2-1; 14 bases are shared with TRBD2. This CDR3 is 15 amino acids long. V gave up 4 bases and J gave up 9 bases; unmatched junction bases: 5. Germline values: CDR1 SNHLY, CDR2 FYNNEI. CDR3 in amino acids: CASSGLAGGDGEQFF. The CDR3 region has the DNA TGTGCCAGCAGTGGACTAGCGGGAGGGGATGGTGAGCAGTTCTTC.

The DNA for the CDR3 is TGCGCCAGCAGCTTGGAGGGGCAGACACCCAGCTATGGCTACACCTTC. This sequence encodes CASSLEGQTPSYGYTF. V and J are TRBV5-1 and TRBJ1-2; TRBD1 might be the D (5 bases). Trimming shortened V by 0 bases and J by 4 bases, and 16 bases separated the two germline ends. CDR3 length: 16 residues. Per germline, CDR1 SGHRS and CDR2 YFSETQ.

The rearrangement links TRBV19 to TRBJ1-1; D gene uncertain. The CDR3 extends over 13 amino acids. Germline CDR1 LNHDA, CDR2 SQIVND (reference sequence). Deletions cut 5 bases from V and 0 bases from J, with 7 bases between. DNA of the CDR3: TGTGCCAGTAGTCCTACCCTGAACACTGAAGCTTTCTTT. The encoded protein is CASSPTLNTEAFF.